This T cell receptor (beta chain) was recorded in a study of blood T cell repertoires in COVID-19. The CDR3 spans 13 residues. V gave up 0 bases and J gave up 5 bases, with 5 bases separating them. Per germline, CDR1 SGHVS and CDR2 FNYEAQ. Methods used by the authors: Nucleated cell counts were estimated from reference gene primer amplification. Data came from immunoSEQ multiplex PCR; TCRdb stores just in-frame clones and leaves some out. V and J calls and clone size come straight from that table; D and trimming were deduced from the DNA. The data contain tens of thousands of clones, around 82% of them singletons.

The rearrangement joins TRBV7-6 to TRBJ1-5; D is uncertain. This TCR was sampled from a woman older than 75 with acute or convalescent COVID-19. The specimen was peripheral blood. CDR3 in amino acids: CASSLASDQPQHF. For the CDR3, the DNA is TGTGCCAGCAGCTTAGCCAGTGATCAGCCCCAGCATTTT.